This TCR beta chain is from a study of graft-versus-host responses after intestinal transplantation (dated by TCRdb to the early 2020s). Context from the whole study: The transplants that recipients received were multivisceral, liver-intestinal, or isolated intestinal. Every recipient was given anti-thymocyte globulin induction, followed by 2 to 3 years of maintenance tacrolimus and steroids. A cohort of about two dozen intestinal transplant recipients, including one retransplant, was enrolled, and a few patients lacking pretransplant specimens were excluded. Donor T cell macrochimerism was defined as a peak of at least 4% donor T cells among recipient peripheral blood mononuclear cells. After intestinal transplantation, graft-versus-host and host-versus-graft alloreactive T cell clones in the graft, circulation and bone marrow were tracked using bulk TCR-beta CDR3 sequencing. To identify alloreactive clones, pre-transplant mixed lymphocyte reaction products were sequenced and compared with unstimulated pre-transplant donor and recipient T cells. Instead of going to the commercial service, samples from a few later patients were sequenced in-house on an Illumina MiSeq and processed with MiXCR. What the study reported, not specific to this receptor: GvH clones turned up in recipient bone marrow, with some appearing earlier in ileal mucosa or blood, a pattern consistent with an intestinal mucosal origin. Early after transplant, peak levels of circulating GvH clones were associated with declines in HvG clones. Conclusions were limited by the relatively low number and heterogeneity of intestinal transplant patients. In the allografts of patients with donor T cell macrochimerism, GvH to HvG T cell clonal ratios were high.

Library preparation used the immunoSEQ multiplex PCR assay. For most patients, genomic DNA was isolated with the Qiagen DNeasy Blood and Tissue Kit and shipped frozen to Adaptive Biotechnologies for TCR sequencing. Adaptive Biotechnologies carried out high-throughput TCR-beta CDR3 sequencing of genomic DNA for most patients. Per the original workflow: TCR sequencing data were retrieved from Adaptive's ImmunoSEQ software for around 19 patients, whereas three other patients were processed with MiXCR and VDJtools. To correct CD4 versus CD8 sorting errors, sequences present in both subsets at a frequency ratio below 5:1 were removed. CDR3 nucleotide sequences shared between donor and recipient were removed because the origin of such sequences could not be assigned. At least 2-fold expansion over unstimulated cells and a minimum CFSE-low frequency of 0.002% (template counts) or 0.001% (read counts) were required for clones to be classified as alloreactive. Clones detected in sequenced pre-transplant spleen, lymph node, or MLR CFSE-low populations of the donor or recipient were defined as mappable. Cumulative frequency of alloreactive clones was calculated as a percentage of all sequences weighted by copy number. TCRdb stores this immuneACCESS table with in-frame sequences only. Part of the clones is absent; in the studies checked, under half of the shortfall reflects unresolved V genes, and no reason is known for the rest. That table supplies the V and J calls and clone size; D and trimming were determined from the DNA. Present in this sample are about 85,000 clones, roughly four fifths of which were seen just once. The leading ten clones occupy about 18% of the sample.

In light of the paper, this sample's time point label describes: cells obtained before transplantation from donor or recipient. CD3+CD4+ and CD3+CD8+ populations were FACS-sorted from unstimulated pre-transplant donor and recipient cells taken from spleen or lymph nodes. The CDR3, cysteine through phenylalanine, is 17 amino acids long. Just CDR3 DNA is preserved here, 51 bases in frame from base 1. In the germline V gene (reference sequence), CDR1 corresponds to SEHNR and CDR2 to FQNEAQ. The germline V and J ends show losses of 5 bases and 3 bases respectively, and no gene match explains 6 bases of the junction. In regard to this clone: The target of this receptor is not known. Nothing much larger sits one base from this clone, and base qualities are not available.

In this chain, TRBV7-9 is recombined with TRBJ2-3; 15 nucleotides in the junction match TRBD2. This receptor was taken from a human donor who received an intestinal transplant. Source: unstimulated CD8+ T cells sorted from spleen or lymph node cells, taken before intestinal transplant. The nucleotide sequence reads TGTGCCAGCAGCCCCGACGGACTAGCGGGAGGGACAGATACGCAGTATTTT. Its amino acids are CASSPDGLAGGTDTQYF.